This is a list of T cell receptor beta chains from one sample in a study of blood T cell repertoires in COVID-19. Here immunoSEQ multiplex PCR was the method, and the copy in TCRdb shows in-frame clones only, minus some. This sample carries 250,000 to 300,000 clones, 70% to 90% of them seen once, and the ten largest clones take around 3%. Source material: peripheral blood. All receptors come from a woman aged 25 to 39 with active or convalescent COVID-19. The CDR3 runs from the conserved cysteine through the conserved F or W. Each record gives: D gene, V gene, J gene, CDR3 protein, CDR3 DNA. The D gene is left open where the match is weak.

>-|TRBV6-6|TRBJ1-1
CASSPRGGTEAFF
TGTGCCAGCAGCCCCCGGGGAGGCACTGAAGCTTTCTTT
>TRBD1|TRBV13|TRBJ1-5
CASSPRNFEGANQPQHF
TGTGCCAGCAGCCCTAGGAACTTTGAGGGGGCCAATCAGCCCCAGCATTTT
>TRBD2|TRBV28|TRBJ2-3
CASSLLAGTTDTQYF
TGTGCCAGCAGTTTGCTAGCGGGCACCACAGATACGCAGTATTTT
>-|TRBV5-4|TRBJ1-2
CASSLEGVSSGYTF
TGTGCCAGCAGCTTGGAGGGGGTTTCTAGTGGCTACACCTTC
>-|TRBV4-1|TRBJ1-6
CASSQLRTEGFTPLHF
TGCGCCAGCAGCCAGTTACGGACAGAGGGGTTCACACCCCTCCACTTT
>-|TRBV21-1|TRBJ1-4
CASSKGRFRAGGPTNEKLFF
TGTGCCAGCAGCAAAGGAAGATTTAGGGCAGGGGGGCCAACTAATGAAAAACTGTTTTTT
>TRBD1|TRBV28|TRBJ1-2
CASSRQGQYGYTF
TGTGCCAGCAGCCGACAGGGGCAGTATGGCTACACCTTC
>-|TRBV7-2|TRBJ1-6
CASTLEGVYNSPLHF
TGTGCCAGCACCCTAGAGGGGGTTTATAATTCACCCCTCCACTTT
>TRBD1|TRBV18|TRBJ1-1
CASSPGQGIWGNTEAFF
TGTGCCAGCTCACCAGGACAGGGGATTTGGGGGAACACTGAAGCTTTCTTT
>-|TRBV30|TRBJ2-1
CAWTRLPYNEQFF
TGTGCCTGGACGAGGCTACCCTACAATGAGCAGTTCTTC